This T cell receptor (beta chain) is drawn from a study of shared clonotypes between healthy human individuals. At the level of the study: Aged between 18 and 49, the donors were two women and a few men.

Germline V gene sequence: CDR1 MNHNS, CDR2 SASEGT. Trimming removed 0 bases at V and 3 bases at J, with 6 bases between. The CDR3 runs 13 residues. This clone was observed many times. Its target is unknown. Distinct nucleotide sequences in the sample also encode this CDR3. Assay execution proceeded at the deep level. Libraries were prepared by immunoSEQ multiplex PCR; TCRdb keeps only in-frame clonotypes and omits some of them. The sample includes about 1 million clones, 75% seen only once; the top ten take roughly 1.5%. General observations from the study: The sharing of about 5% of naive CD4 clonotypes was seen across several donors. Rarefaction exposed incomplete sorted-subset sequencing despite large depth.

The clonotype comes from a man aged 18 to 35 in good health. Sequencing used memory CD4+ T cells sorted from blood. As for subset: CD45RA-negative fraction. The chain uses TRBV6-1 and TRBJ2-7; D is uncertain. This CDR3 reads CASSEAGIYEQYF. CDR3 nucleotides: TGTGCCAGCAGTGAAGCGGGTATCTACGAGCAGTACTTC.